One and the same sample provided the 14 T cell receptor beta chains below, sequenced in a study of early T cells in non-severe SARS-CoV-2 infection. TCRdb recomputed calls from the 5' RACE reads with MiXCR, one row per CDR3 protein. The repertoire holds 95,000 to 100,000 distinct CDR3 sequences, with around 14% as singletons. The sample was whole blood. Every receptor here comes from an adult who was a healthcare worker with PCR-confirmed SARS-CoV-2 infection or an uninfected control (not recorded which).

A note on this clonotype: A single base separates this from a much larger clone, so it may be a read error. J is TRBJ1-2 and V is TRBV7-2; possible D gene TRBD1, 6 bases. From germline, CDR1 is SGHTA and CDR2 FQGNSA. CDR3 length equals 15 residues. Trimming removed 5 bases at V and 4 bases at J, with 17 bases between. The CDR3 loop is CASSELGQSIYGYTF. The CDR3 region has the DNA TGTGCCAGCAGCGAACTCGGACAGTCAATCTATGGCTACACCTTC.

Many counts were recorded for this clonotype. The rearrangement uses TRBV9 and TRBJ1-3; 7 positions agree with TRBD1. The CDR3 consists of 16 residues. Germline V lookup: CDR1 SGDLS, CDR2 YYNGEE. Losses at the gene ends were 3 bases for V and 0 bases for J; bases not matched to a gene: 6. The CDR3 here is CASSAVQGPSGNTIYF. DNA of the CDR3: TGTGCCAGCAGCGCGGTACAGGGGCCCTCTGGAAACACCATATATTTT.

The rearrangement joins TRBV6-6 to TRBJ2-5; 7 bases are a match to TRBD1. Germline V gene data show CDR1 as MNHNY and CDR2 as SVGAGI (reference sequence). CDR3 length equals 14 residues. The junction had 10 bases not matched to a gene; V was cut back by 7 bases and J by 5 bases. The CDR3 bases are TGTGCCAGCACCCCCGGGACAGAGAAGGAGACCCAGTACTTC. Protein product: CASTPGTEKETQYF.

The V and J genes are TRBV28 and TRBJ2-5; weak D call: TRBD1 (5 bases). With 5 bases removed from V and 1 base from J, the gap between germline ends came to 14 bases. This CDR3 contains 15 residues. The germline V gene encodes CDR1 MDHEN and CDR2 SYDVKM. The CDR3 protein is CASSPRGHPQETQYF. The CDR3 coding sequence is TGTGCCAGCAGTCCACGCGGACATCCCCAAGAGACCCAGTACTTC.

This clonotype was detected only a few times. This rearrangement joins TRBV27 to TRBJ1-6; possibly TRBD1 for D (5 bases). This CDR3 has 18 amino acids. Per the germline V gene, CDR1 is MNHEY and CDR2 is SMNVEV (reference sequence). V dropped 1 base and J dropped 7 bases, with 20 bases sitting between them. For the CDR3, the DNA is TGTGCCAGCAGTTTATGGGGCCGGGGCAGTTCATCCAATTCACCCCTCCACTTT. Amino acids: CASSLWGRGSSSNSPLHF.

This clonotype was seen only a few times. The rearrangement uses TRBV6-5 and TRBJ2-5; 10 bases align to TRBD1. This CDR3 spans 16 amino acids. The V and J ends lost 2 bases and 6 bases, in that order; junction bases with no gene match: 9. Germline V lookup: CDR1 MNHEY, CDR2 SVGAGI. The CDR3 DNA is TGTGCCAGCAGTTACAGCGGGACAGGGGTTACGAAGACCCAGTACTTC. Its translation is CASSYSGTGVTKTQYF.

This clonotype was counted at least ten times. The chain employs TRBV7-2 and TRBJ2-7; possible D gene TRBD2, 6 bases. CDR1 and CDR2 (germline): SGHTA, FQGNSA. The CDR3 runs 13 residues. V lost 3 bases and J 1 base, leaving 7 bases between the germline ends. CDR3 residues: CASSLRESYEQYF. The CDR3 nucleotides are TGTGCCAGCAGCTTGCGGGAATCCTACGAGCAGTACTTC.

The CDR3 protein is CASSVFGAGELFF. The CDR3 nucleotides read TGTGCCAGCAGCGTATTCGGGGCCGGGGAGCTGTTTTTT. The chain recombines TRBV9 with TRBJ2-2; D is perhaps TRBD2 (5 bases). Trimming stripped 1 base from V and 6 bases from J, with 7 bases between. The CDR3 spans 13 residues. Germline assignment: CDR1 SGDLS and CDR2 YYNGEE. Variable domain in full (rest from reference TRBV9 and TRBJ2-2): DSGVTQTPKHLITATGQRVTLRCSPRSGDLSVYWYQQSLDQGLQFLIQYYNGEERAKGNILERFSAQQFPDLHSELNLSSLELGDSALYFCASSVFGAGELFFGEGSRLTVL.

This clonotype was detected many times. The chain has TRBV6-5 and TRBJ1-4, with D maybe TRBD1 (6 bases). Trimming removed 6 bases at V and 7 bases at J, with 15 bases between. The CDR3 totals 14 residues. The V gene's germline CDR1 is MNHEY and CDR2 SVGAGI. The CDR3 DNA reads as TGTGCCAGCAGGACAGCGAAGGGGGGTGAAAAACTGTTTTTT. Amino acid sequence: CASRTAKGGEKLFF.

The chain recombines TRBV10-2 with TRBJ2-1; D not certain. Germline V lookup: CDR1 WSHSY, CDR2 SAAADI. V was pared by 2 bases and J by 6 bases, with 11 bases between. This CDR3 region has 14 residues. DNA of the CDR3: TGCGCCAGCAGTGAGAGGATAAATCTCAATGAGCAGTTCTTC. This translates into CASSERINLNEQFF.

Of note for this clonotype: This sequence may be a read error, since a much larger clone differs from it by one base. J is TRBJ2-5 and V is TRBV4-1; 11 nucleotides line up with TRBD2. Germline CDR1 and CDR2: MGHRA and YSYEKL. This CDR3 has 15 amino acids. The DNA for the CDR3 is TGCACCAGCAGCCACAGGACTAGCGGGCTAGAGACCCAGTACTTC. It is translated as CTSSHRTSGLETQYF.

This clonotype was seen ten or more times. V usage is TRBV3-1 and J usage is TRBJ1-5, with D tentatively TRBD1 (5 bases). The length of the CDR3 is 12 residues. Trimming took off 0 bases at V and 9 bases at J, with 6 bases between the two ends. Germline assignment: CDR1 LGHDT and CDR2 YNNKEL (reference sequence). CDR3 coding DNA: TGTGCCAGCAGCCAAGAAGGGGCGCCCCAGCATTTT. Its translation is CASSQEGAPQHF.

The chain links TRBV24-1 to TRBJ2-1; 9 bases match TRBD2. Germline values: CDR1 KGHDR, CDR2 SFDVKD. Losses at the gene ends were 8 bases for V and 8 bases for J; bases not matched to a gene: 12. The CDR3 is 15 residues long. CDR3 loop: CATKGFAGGRDEQFF. The CDR3 nucleotides read TGTGCCACCAAGGGGTTTGCGGGGGGGCGTGATGAGCAGTTCTTC.

The rearrangement joins TRBV7-2 to TRBJ1-1, with TRBD1 as a possible D gene (6 bases). CDR3 size: 14 residues. The ends were cut back, 7 bases at V and 2 bases at J, with 14 bases in the middle. Looked up from germline, CDR1 is SGHTA and CDR2 is FQGNSA. The CDR3 nucleotides are TGTGCCAGCACAGACAGGCTTCGAAACACTGAAGCTTTCTTT. Its protein is CASTDRLRNTEAFF.